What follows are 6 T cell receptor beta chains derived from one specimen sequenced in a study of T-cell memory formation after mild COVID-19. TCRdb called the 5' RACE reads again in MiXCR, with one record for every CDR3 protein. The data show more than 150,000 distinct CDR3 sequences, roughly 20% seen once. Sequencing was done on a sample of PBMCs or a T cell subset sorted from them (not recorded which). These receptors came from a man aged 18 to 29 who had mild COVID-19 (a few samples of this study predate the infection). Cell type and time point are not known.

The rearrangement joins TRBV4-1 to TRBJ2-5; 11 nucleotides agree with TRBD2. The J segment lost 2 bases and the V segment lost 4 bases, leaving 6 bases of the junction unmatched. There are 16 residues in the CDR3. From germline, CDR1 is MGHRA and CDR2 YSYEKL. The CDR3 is CASSPLRLAGQETQYF. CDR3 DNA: TGCGCCAGCAGCCCCCTGAGACTAGCGGGACAAGAGACCCAGTACTTC.

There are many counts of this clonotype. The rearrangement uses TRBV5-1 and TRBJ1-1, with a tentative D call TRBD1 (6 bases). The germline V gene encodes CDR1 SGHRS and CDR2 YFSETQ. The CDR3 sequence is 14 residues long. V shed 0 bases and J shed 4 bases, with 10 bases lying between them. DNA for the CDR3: TGCGCCAGCAGCTTGGGGCCAGGGGCCACTGAAGCTTTCTTT. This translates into CASSLGPGATEAFF.

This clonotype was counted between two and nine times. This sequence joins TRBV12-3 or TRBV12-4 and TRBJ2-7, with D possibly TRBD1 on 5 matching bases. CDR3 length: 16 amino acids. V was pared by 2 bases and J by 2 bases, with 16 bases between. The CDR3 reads CASSLTVQGIPYEQYF. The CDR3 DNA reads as TGTGCCAGCAGTTTAACCGTTCAGGGTATCCCCTACGAGCAGTACTTC.

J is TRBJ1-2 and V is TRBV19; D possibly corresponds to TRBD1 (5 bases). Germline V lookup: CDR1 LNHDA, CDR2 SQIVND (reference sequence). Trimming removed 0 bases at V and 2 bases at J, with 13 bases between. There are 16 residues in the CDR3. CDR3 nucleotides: TGTGCCAGTAGTATAGATGGGGCAGCACAAAACTATGGCTACACCTTC. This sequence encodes CASSIDGAAQNYGYTF.

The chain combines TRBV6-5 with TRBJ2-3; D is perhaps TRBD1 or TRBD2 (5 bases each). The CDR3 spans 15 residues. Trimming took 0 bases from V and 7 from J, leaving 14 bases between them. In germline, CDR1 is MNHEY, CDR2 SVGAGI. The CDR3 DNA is TGTGCCAGCAGTTACTCAGGGACGGTTCTAAATACGCAGTATTTT. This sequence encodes CASSYSGTVLNTQYF.

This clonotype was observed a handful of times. In DNA form, the CDR3 reads TGCAGTGCTATGGGCGGGGGGTATAACACAGATACGCAGTATTTT. Its protein is CSAMGGGYNTDTQYF. This chain uses TRBV20-1 with TRBJ2-3; 8 bases align to TRBD2. The CDR3 totals 15 residues. The ends lost 4 bases at V and 2 bases at J; junction bases unmatched: 8. CDR1 and CDR2 (germline): DFQATT, SNEGSKA (reference sequence).